Sequencing of this T cell receptor (beta chain) was carried out in a study of CD8 T cells in Susac syndrome. Random hexamers served to reverse transcribe roughly 0.5 to 1 ug RNA. TCRdb re-called the immunoSEQ multiplex PCR reads with MiXCR, one entry per CDR3 protein. The sample contains 180,000 or so distinct CDR3 sequences, around 96% of which appear only once. Negative isolation yielded the CD8+ and CD4+ T cells, while FACS enriched the TEMRA cells. V was cut by 7 bases and J by 3 bases, with 15 bases left in between. The germline V gene has CDR1 MNHEY and CDR2 SVGAGI. The CDR3 spans 14 residues. The chain joins TRBV6-5 to TRBJ1-1; D may be TRBD1 (6 bases). This TCR derives from a human donor in good health. Specimen: CD4+ T cells from PBMCs. In DNA form, the CDR3 reads TGTGCCAGCATTCGGGGGCGTCTGCACACTGAAGCTTTCTTT. Translation gives CASIRGRLHTEAFF.